The rows below give T cell receptor beta chains drawn from one sample of a study of molecular identifiers for immune sequencing clone quantification. In TCRdb, the PCR reads were re-called with MiXCR into one record per CDR3 protein. The sample has over 600,000 distinct CDR3 sequences, 15% to 20% seen once. The specimen sequenced was naive CD8+ T cells from blood, with Jurkat cell RNA spiked in. The receptors here all came from a human donor in good health. Some libraries in this study had Jurkat cell RNA spiked in. The CDR3 runs from the conserved cysteine through the conserved F or W. The order of the fields is J gene, V gene, CDR3 protein.

>TRBJ2-2|TRBV7-6
CASSPRLAGGRVGELFF
>TRBJ2-7|TRBV7-2
CASSLEPSGGRDEQYF
>TRBJ2-3|TRBV27
CASSINMTLSDTQYF
>TRBJ2-7|TRBV6-2/TRBV6-3
CASSYSMDYEQYF
>TRBJ2-2|TRBV11-2
CASSFPTTGGTGELFF
>TRBJ2-7|TRBV5-1
CASSLGTGPTYEQYF
>TRBJ2-7|TRBV14
CASSQSMVYEQYF
>TRBJ1-1|TRBV19
CASRTGGRASAEAFF
>TRBJ1-2|TRBV30
CAWSPTGGADGYTF
>TRBJ2-5|TRBV3-1
CASSQDLPPSTETQYF
>TRBJ2-3|TRBV28
CASSLKRTGLPDTQYF
>TRBJ2-5|TRBV20-1
CSARDPGGSLPQYF
>TRBJ1-5|TRBV5-6
CASSSVFQPQHF
>TRBJ1-6|TRBV20-1
CSARGDRANSPLHF
>TRBJ1-2|TRBV19
CASSRSRPTNYGYTF
>TRBJ2-7|TRBV20-1
CSANREWTYEQYF
>TRBJ2-3|TRBV30
CAWSFSGSWSDTQYF
>TRBJ2-3|TRBV5-1
CASRPGLSTDTQYF
>TRBJ1-5|TRBV6-1
CASSMNQPQHF
>TRBJ1-2|TRBV5-5
CASSPRTGLDGYTF
>TRBJ2-3|TRBV7-8
CASDSVGATSTDTQYF
>TRBJ2-7|TRBV2
CASSDSRPYEQYF
>TRBJ1-1|TRBV29-1
CSVEDPEDVSKAFF
>TRBJ2-2|TRBV20-1
CSAREGVYTGELFF
>TRBJ2-2|TRBV19
CASSAGGELFF
>TRBJ2-3|TRBV4-3
CASSPWTSGGTTDTQYF
>TRBJ2-1|TRBV20-1
CSARIIGQGVRNEQFF
>TRBJ2-7|TRBV5-4
CASSFALRPYEQYF